The 24 T cell receptor beta chains below were found in one sample sequenced in a study of OX40 agonist ivuxolimab in advanced cancers. Profiled with immunoSEQ multiplex PCR; TCRdb holds only in-frame clones, not every one. Of approximately 50,000 clones in the sample, more than 85% were seen once. The material was CD4+ or CD8+ T cells sorted from blood, obtained in a trial of the OX40 agonist ivuxolimab. The receptor source for this set is an adult with an advanced solid tumor such as melanoma, head and neck, liver or kidney cancer.

This chain joins TRBV29-1 and TRBJ2-1; D gene ambiguous. This CDR3 spans 10 amino acids. Germline V lookup: CDR1 SQVTM, CDR2 ANQGSEA. Trimming removed 6 bases from V and 9 bases from J, with 9 bases in between. Written as DNA, the CDR3 is TGCAGCGTCCACTTGAGTGAGCAGTTCTTC. It yields the protein CSVHLSEQFF.

With regard to this clone: The sample has other DNA sequences that encode this CDR3 too. This chain joins TRBV29-1 and TRBJ1-2, with D perhaps TRBD1 (5 bases). The CDR3 sequence is 14 residues long. V was trimmed by 1 base and J by 2 bases, leaving 11 bases between them. Germline-derived CDR1 and CDR2 are SQVTM and ANQGSEA. Written as DNA, the CDR3 is TGCAGCGTTGAAGCGGGGGGGAGGAACTATGGCTACACCTTC. Protein sequence: CSVEAGGRNYGYTF.

J is TRBJ2-7 and V is TRBV5-4; D tentatively reads TRBD1 or TRBD2 (5 bases each). This CDR3 comprises 16 residues. V lost 3 bases and J 5 bases, leaving 21 bases between the germline ends. Germline CDR1 and CDR2: SGHNT and YYREEE (reference sequence). The CDR3 coding sequence is TGTGCCAGCAGCTCTCATTTTCGTGGGACGCCGGACGAGCAGTACTTC. It is translated as CASSSHFRGTPDEQYF.

This chain connects TRBV13 to TRBJ1-1; the D gene is possibly TRBD1 (5 bases). CDR1 is PRHDT, CDR2 FYEKMQ, per germline (reference sequence). CDR3 length: 16 amino acids. Trimming shortened V by 5 bases and J by 5 bases, and 21 bases separated the two germline ends. This chain's CDR3 is CASSPWGGGVATEAFF. DNA of the CDR3: TGTGCCAGCAGCCCCTGGGGTGGGGGGGTAGCAACTGAAGCTTTCTTT.

The chain is built from TRBV29-1 and TRBJ2-7; 8 positions agree with TRBD1. V was pared by 2 bases and J by 4 bases, with 4 bases of the junction left unmatched. The CDR3 is 13 residues long. Germline lookup yields CDR1 SQVTM and CDR2 ANQGSEA. The CDR3 region is CSVEINRGYEQYF. CDR3 nucleotides: TGCAGCGTTGAAATCAACAGGGGGTACGAGCAGTACTTC.

V and J are TRBV10-3 and TRBJ2-7; D unresolved. Germline V gene lookup returns CDR1 ENHRY and CDR2 SYGVKD. There are 14 residues in the CDR3. V dropped 1 base and J dropped 3 bases, with 10 bases sitting between them. CDR3 DNA sequence: TGTGCCATCAGTGAGTGGGGTGGGGACTACGAGCAGTACTTC. It yields the protein CAISEWGGDYEQYF.

The V gene is TRBV5-1, the J gene TRBJ2-3; TRBD1 aligns across 8 bases. V lost 4 bases, J lost 0 bases, and 7 bases stayed unmatched. Per the germline V gene, CDR1 is SGHRS and CDR2 is YFSETQ. CDR3 length: 16 amino acids. The CDR3 nucleotides read TGCGCCAGCAGCGTTTGGACAGGGACTAGCACAGATACGCAGTATTTT. It translates to CASSVWTGTSTDTQYF.

The sample holds one count of this clone. V and J are TRBV7-6 and TRBJ1-3, with TRBD1 matching over 9 bases. Germline V lookup: CDR1 SGHVS, CDR2 FNYEAQ. The trim removed 4 bases at V and 0 bases at J, leaving 10 bases unmatched. This CDR3 comprises 18 residues. The DNA for the CDR3 is TGTGCCAGCAGCTCCTCACTCCGGGACAGGGACTCTGGAAACACCATATATTTT. This translates into CASSSSLRDRDSGNTIYF.

The chain recombines TRBV6-1 with TRBJ2-1; TRBD2 agrees at 10 bases. V shed 3 bases and J 4 bases; nucleotides not matched to a gene: 6. Germline V gene data show CDR1 as MNHNS and CDR2 as SASEGT. This CDR3 contains 16 residues. CDR3 amino acids: CASSDLTSGLYNEQFF. The CDR3 DNA reads TGTGCCAGCAGTGACTTGACTAGCGGGCTTTACAATGAGCAGTTCTTC.

This clone was picked up a small number of times. The chain has TRBV7-6 and TRBJ2-1, with TRBD2 matching 12 bases. The length of the CDR3 is 19 residues. CDR1 SGHVS and CDR2 FNYEAQ come from the germline V gene. J gave up 5 bases and V 1 base, and 12 bases lay outside the gene matches. CDR3 in amino acids: CASSLDRLAGARIDNEQFF. CDR3 DNA sequence: TGTGCCAGCAGCTTAGATCGACTAGCGGGGGCCCGCATTGACAATGAGCAGTTCTTC. Complete variable domain (other parts from reference TRBV7-6 and TRBJ2-1): GAGVSQSPRYKVTKRGQDVALRCDPISGHVSLYWYRQALGQGPEFLTYFNYEAQQDKSGLPNDRFSAERPEGSISTLTIQRTEQRDSAMYRCASSLDRLAGARIDNEQFFGPGTRLTVL.

DNA of the CDR3: TGTGCCAGCTCAAGTGGGCCTGAAGCTTTCTTT. It specifies CASSSGPEAFF. V gene TRBV6-5 combines with J gene TRBJ1-1; D is unresolved. The CDR3 has 11 amino acids. Trimming stripped 8 bases from V and 6 bases from J, with 10 bases between. Germline CDR1 reads MNHEY; CDR2 reads SVGAGI.

V gene TRBV7-8 combines with J gene TRBJ2-5, with TRBD2 as a possible D gene (5 bases). The DNA end is more similar to TRBJ2-7, so the J call may be wrong. The CDR3 totals 11 residues. CDR1 and CDR2 from the germline V gene are SGHVS and FQNEAQ. CDR3 loop: CASRREYEQYF. CDR3 DNA: TGTGCCAGCAGAAGGGAGTACGAGCAGTACTTC.

The chain uses TRBV27 and TRBJ2-6; D is unresolved. The V end was cut by 4 bases, the J end by 0 bases, with 1 base between. Germline-derived CDR1 and CDR2 are MNHEY and SMNVEV (reference sequence). The CDR3 contains 13 residues. The CDR3 region has the DNA TGTGCCAGCAGTTACTCTGGGGCCAACGTCCTGACTTTC. Protein product: CASSYSGANVLTF.

The J gene is TRBJ1-6, the V gene TRBV9; D ambiguous. From germline, CDR1 is SGDLS and CDR2 YYNGEE. This CDR3 has 12 amino acids. The V and J ends lost 5 bases and 10 bases respectively, with 10 bases between them. DNA of the CDR3: TGTGCCAGCAGTCGGGGAGACTCACCCCTCCACTTT. This gives the protein CASSRGDSPLHF. Using reference TRBV9 and TRBJ1-6 for the parts outside the CDR3, the full variable domain is DSGVTQTPKHLITATGQRVTLRCSPRSGDLSVYWYQQSLDQGLQFLIQYYNGEERAKGNILERFSAQQFPDLHSELNLSSLELGDSALYFCASSRGDSPLHFGNGTRLTVT.

CDR3 sequence (DNA): TGTGCCAGCAGCTCTAACTTACGCTCCTACAATGAGCAGTTCTTC. Translating gives CASSSNLRSYNEQFF. The chain joins TRBV5-6 to TRBJ2-1; the D is unclear. The CDR3 consists of 15 residues. Germline values: CDR1 SGHDT, CDR2 YYEEEE. The germline V and J ends were trimmed by 3 bases and 0 bases, with 10 bases remaining between them. The whole variable domain, remainder taken from reference TRBV5-6 and TRBJ2-1, is DAGVTQSPTHLIKTRGQQVTLRCSPKSGHDTVSWYQQALGQGPQFIFQYYEEEERQRGNFPDRFSGHQFPNYSSELNVNALLLGDSALYLCASSSNLRSYNEQFFGPGTRLTVL.

In nucleotides, the CDR3 is TGTGCCAGCAGGATCATACAGGATAGCAATCAGCCCCAGCATTTT. This encodes CASRIIQDSNQPQHF. The chain has TRBV6-5 and TRBJ1-5, with D possibly being TRBD1 (5 bases). Germline CDR1 and CDR2: MNHEY and SVGAGI. V dropped 6 bases and J dropped 0 bases, with 12 bases sitting between them. This CDR3 comprises 15 residues.

V and J are TRBV13 and TRBJ2-7; D is undetermined. Germline V gene lookup returns CDR1 PRHDT and CDR2 FYEKMQ (reference sequence). V shed 3 bases and J shed 0 bases, with 3 bases lying between them. The CDR3 covers 12 residues. The CDR3 bases are TGTGCCAGCAGCTTCGACTCCTACGAGCAGTACTTC. This gives the protein CASSFDSYEQYF. The whole variable domain, remainder taken from reference TRBV13 and TRBJ2-7, is AAGVIQSPRHLIKEKRETATLKCYPIPRHDTVYWYQQGPGQDPQFLISFYEKMQSDKGSIPDRFSAQQFSDYHSELNMSSLELGDSALYFCASSFDSYEQYFGPGTRLTVT.

V is TRBV7-6 and J is TRBJ2-1, with TRBD2 matching over 7 bases. Germline loops: CDR1 SGHVS, CDR2 FNYEAQ. The J segment lost 8 bases and the V segment lost 5 bases, leaving 6 bases of the junction unmatched. The CDR3 totals 13 residues. CDR3: CASSPGGWDEQFF. The CDR3 DNA is TGTGCCAGCAGCCCCGGGGGGTGGGATGAGCAGTTCTTC.

The count of this clone is one. This chain uses TRBV6-5 with TRBJ1-5; the D gene is possibly TRBD1 (5 bases). The germline CDR1 and CDR2 sequences are MNHEY and SVGAGI. Trimming cost V 6 bases and J 1 base, with 13 bases left between them. The CDR3 is 15 amino acids. The CDR3 is CASSPFEGSNQPQHF. As DNA, the CDR3 is TGTGCCAGCAGCCCCTTTGAGGGGAGCAATCAGCCCCAGCATTTT.

The V call is TRBV25-1, the J call TRBJ1-1, with D hard to call. The CDR3 has 15 amino acids. Trimming removed 4 bases at V and 0 bases at J, with 12 bases between. Germline loops: CDR1 MGHDK, CDR2 SYGVNS. The CDR3 nucleotides are TGTGCCAGCAGTGTAACCCGGCCTATGAACACTGAAGCTTTCTTT. It codes for CASSVTRPMNTEAFF.

A word on this clone: One junction end does not reproduce the germline sequence, and a read error may be involved. The chain couples TRBV19 to TRBJ1-1; no definite D call. In germline, CDR1 is LNHDA, CDR2 SQIVND (reference sequence). The CDR3 is 16 amino acids. The CDR3 loop reads CASTDLSQVRTPEAFF. CDR3 DNA: TGTGCTAGTACGGACTTGTCTCAAGTACGGACGCCTGAAGCTTTCTTT.

J is TRBJ2-2 and V is TRBV7-9, with a possible D match to TRBD2 (5 bases). V lost 7 bases and J lost 4, with 19 bases in between. CDR1 SEHNR and CDR2 FQNEAQ come from the germline V gene (reference sequence). This CDR3 is 16 amino acids long. The CDR3 bases are TGTGCCAGCAACCCCGAAGGGAGCTTTGCCACCGGGGAGCTGTTTTTT. Translation gives CASNPEGSFATGELFF.

The J gene is TRBJ1-3, the V gene TRBV7-6; tentatively, D is TRBD1 (5 bases). This CDR3 is built from 16 residues. With 4 bases removed from V and 0 bases from J, the gap between germline ends came to 13 bases. Germline V gene sequence: CDR1 SGHVS, CDR2 FNYEAQ. CDR3 nucleotides: TGTGCCAGCAGCTCCCCCACAGGCACCTCTGGAAACACCATATATTTT. This translates into CASSSPTGTSGNTIYF.

The rearrangement uses TRBV7-2 and TRBJ1-3; 8 bases fit TRBD1. The CDR3 runs 17 residues. The trim removed 4 bases at V and 3 bases at J, leaving 11 bases unmatched. The germline V gene encodes CDR1 SGHTA and CDR2 FQGNSA. CDR3 amino acids: CASSYPGRGQGGNTIYF. In DNA form, the CDR3 reads TGTGCCAGCAGCTACCCCGGCAGGGGGCAAGGTGGAAACACCATATATTTT.